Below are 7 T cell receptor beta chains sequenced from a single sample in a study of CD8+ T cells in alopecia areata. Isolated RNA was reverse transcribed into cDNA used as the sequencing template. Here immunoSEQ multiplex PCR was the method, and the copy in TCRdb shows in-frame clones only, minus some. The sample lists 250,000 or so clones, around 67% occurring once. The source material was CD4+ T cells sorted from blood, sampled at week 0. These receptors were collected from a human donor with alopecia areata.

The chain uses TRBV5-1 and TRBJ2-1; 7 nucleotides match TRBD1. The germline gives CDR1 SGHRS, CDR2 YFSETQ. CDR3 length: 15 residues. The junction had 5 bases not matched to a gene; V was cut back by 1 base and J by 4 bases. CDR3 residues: CASSLSSGQYNEQFF. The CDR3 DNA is TGCGCCAGCAGCTTGAGCTCGGGACAGTACAATGAGCAGTTCTTC.

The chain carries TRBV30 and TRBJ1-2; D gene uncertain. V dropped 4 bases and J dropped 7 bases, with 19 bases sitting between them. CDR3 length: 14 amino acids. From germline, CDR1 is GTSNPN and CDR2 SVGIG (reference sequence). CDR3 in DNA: TGTGCCTGGACTACGGCAGGCCCGTGGGGTGGCTACACCTTC. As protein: CAWTTAGPWGGYTF. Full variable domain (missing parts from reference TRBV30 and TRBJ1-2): SQTIHQWPATLVQPVGSPLSLECTVEGTSNPNLYWYRQAAGRGLQLLFYSVGIGQISSEVPQNLSASRPQDRQFILSSKKLLLSDSGFYLCAWTTAGPWGGYTFGSGTRLTVV.

The CDR3 region is CASSQTGTGGLETQYF. In DNA form, the CDR3 reads TGCGCCAGCAGCCAAACCGGGACAGGGGGCCTGGAGACCCAGTACTTC. The chain is built from TRBV4-3 and TRBJ2-5; 12 bases align to TRBD1. The germline V gene has CDR1 LGHNA and CDR2 YSLEER. V lost 2 bases and J lost 5; bases outside the gene matches: 6. The CDR3 extends over 16 amino acids.

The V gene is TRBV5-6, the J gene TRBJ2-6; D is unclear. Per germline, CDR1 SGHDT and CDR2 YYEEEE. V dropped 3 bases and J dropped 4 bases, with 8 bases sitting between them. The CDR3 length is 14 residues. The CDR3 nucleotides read TGTGCCAGCAGCTCATCCGAGGGGGCCAACGTCCTGACTTTC. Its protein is CASSSSEGANVLTF.

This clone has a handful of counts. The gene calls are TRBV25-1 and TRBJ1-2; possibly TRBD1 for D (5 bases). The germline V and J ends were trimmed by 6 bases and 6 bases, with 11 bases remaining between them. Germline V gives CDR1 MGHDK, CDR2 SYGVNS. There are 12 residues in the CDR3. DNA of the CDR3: TGTGCCAGCAGCGACGCGGGGGATGGCTACACCTTC. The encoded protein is CASSDAGDGYTF.

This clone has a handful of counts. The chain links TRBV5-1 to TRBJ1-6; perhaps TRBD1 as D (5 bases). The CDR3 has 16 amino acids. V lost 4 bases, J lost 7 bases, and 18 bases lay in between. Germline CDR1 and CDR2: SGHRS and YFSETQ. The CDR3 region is CASSPILGGMNSPLHF. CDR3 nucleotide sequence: TGCGCCAGCAGCCCTATCTTGGGGGGGATGAATTCACCCCTCCACTTT.

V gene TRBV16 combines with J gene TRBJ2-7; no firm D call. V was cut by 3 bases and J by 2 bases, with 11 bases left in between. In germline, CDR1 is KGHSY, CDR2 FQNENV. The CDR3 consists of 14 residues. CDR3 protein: CASSQGRTAYEQYF. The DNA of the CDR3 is TGTGCCAGCAGCCAGGGCCGAACAGCCTACGAGCAGTACTTC.